This is a list of T cell receptor beta chains from one sample in a study of naive and memory T cell subsets. TCRdb reprocessed the UMI-ligation and nested PCR reads via MiXCR and lists one record per CDR3 protein. The repertoire consists of about 150,000 distinct CDR3 sequences, with 22% occurring once and the leading ten covering around 0.097%. The sequenced sample was naive CD4+ T cells from blood. Every receptor here comes from a human donor in good health. CDR3s include the opening cysteine and the closing phenylalanine or tryptophan. The order of the fields is CDR3 protein, CDR3 DNA, CDR3 length, clone size, D gene, V gene, J gene. D genes are given only for firm matches. Not all rows give a size; the values are once, few, many and, for expanded clones, a class.

CDR3 protein: CAISDAPRGEQYF
CDR3 DNA: TGTGCCATCAGCGACGCCCCCCGAGGAGAGCAGTACTTC
CDR3 length: 13
clone size: NA
D gene: NA
V gene: TRBV10-3
J gene: TRBJ2-7

CDR3 protein: CASCGGPPASYEQYF
CDR3 DNA: TGTGCCAGCTGCGGCGGGCCCCCGGCCTCCTACGAGCAGTACTTC
CDR3 length: 15
clone size: few
D gene: NA
V gene: TRBV28
J gene: TRBJ2-7

CDR3 protein: CSASGIGNYEQYF
CDR3 DNA: TGCAGTGCTAGCGGGATCGGGAACTACGAGCAGTACTTC
CDR3 length: 13
clone size: NA
D gene: NA
V gene: TRBV20-1
J gene: TRBJ2-7

CDR3 protein: CASAHGGTGVNQPQHF
CDR3 DNA: TGTGCCAGCGCCCACGGGGGGACAGGGGTCAATCAGCCCCAGCATTTT
CDR3 length: 16
clone size: NA
D gene: TRBD1
V gene: TRBV6-6
J gene: TRBJ1-5

CDR3 protein: CASSSNRVYEQFF
CDR3 DNA: TGTGCCAGCAGTAGCAACAGGGTTTATGAGCAGTTCTTC
CDR3 length: 13
clone size: NA
D gene: NA
V gene: TRBV28
J gene: TRBJ2-1

CDR3 protein: CSANPNRKTSGTYEQYF
CDR3 DNA: TGCAGTGCTAACCCAAACCGAAAGACTAGCGGAACCTACGAGCAGTACTTC
CDR3 length: 17
clone size: NA
D gene: TRBD2
V gene: TRBV20-1
J gene: TRBJ2-7

CDR3 protein: CASSYRVSSYEQYF
CDR3 DNA: TGTGCCAGCAGTTACAGGGTAAGCTCCTACGAGCAGTACTTC
CDR3 length: 14
clone size: many
D gene: NA
V gene: TRBV6-6
J gene: TRBJ2-7

CDR3 protein: CASTGRWEDTQYF
CDR3 DNA: TGTGCCAGTACCGGGAGGTGGGAAGATACGCAGTATTTT
CDR3 length: 13
clone size: NA
D gene: TRBD2
V gene: TRBV6-6
J gene: TRBJ2-3

CDR3 protein: CASSIDTSGKRSSYNEQFF
CDR3 DNA: TGTGCCAGTAGTATTGACACTAGCGGGAAAAGAAGCTCCTACAATGAGCAGTTCTTC
CDR3 length: 19
clone size: NA
D gene: TRBD2
V gene: TRBV19
J gene: TRBJ2-1

CDR3 protein: CASSVQGPQQFF
CDR3 DNA: TGTGCCAGCAGCGTACAGGGACCGCAGCAGTTCTTC
CDR3 length: 12
clone size: NA
D gene: NA
V gene: TRBV7-8
J gene: TRBJ2-1

CDR3 protein: CASSPRAPGSGNSEQFF
CDR3 DNA: TGTGCCAGCAGCCCACGAGCCCCGGGTTCGGGGAATAGTGAGCAGTTCTTC
CDR3 length: 17
clone size: few
D gene: NA
V gene: TRBV3-1
J gene: TRBJ2-1

CDR3 protein: CSVEDRPGNPEAFF
CDR3 DNA: TGCAGCGTTGAAGATCGACCCGGGAATCCTGAAGCTTTCTTT
CDR3 length: 14
clone size: few
D gene: NA
V gene: TRBV29-1
J gene: TRBJ1-1

CDR3 protein: CASSLGEGADTQYF
CDR3 DNA: TGTGCCAGCAGCTTGGGCGAGGGAGCAGATACGCAGTATTTT
CDR3 length: 14
clone size: NA
D gene: NA
V gene: TRBV7-3
J gene: TRBJ2-3

CDR3 protein: CASSLAVGLSSQPQHF
CDR3 DNA: TGTGCCAGCAGCTTAGCGGTGGGCCTATCAAGCCAGCCCCAGCATTTT
CDR3 length: 16
clone size: NA
D gene: NA
V gene: TRBV7-9
J gene: TRBJ1-5

CDR3 protein: CASSDPTSGRGSYNEQFF
CDR3 DNA: TGTGCCAGCAGCGACCCAACTAGCGGGAGGGGCTCCTACAATGAGCAGTTCTTC
CDR3 length: 18
clone size: NA
D gene: TRBD2
V gene: TRBV9
J gene: TRBJ2-1

CDR3 protein: CSARVRERRNEQFF
CDR3 DNA: TGCAGTGCTAGAGTTCGGGAGAGGAGGAATGAGCAGTTCTTC
CDR3 length: 14
clone size: NA
D gene: NA
V gene: TRBV20-1
J gene: TRBJ2-1

CDR3 protein: CSAPPPGVNIQYF
CDR3 DNA: TGCAGCGCCCCCCCCCCAGGGGTCAACATTCAGTACTTC
CDR3 length: 13
clone size: NA
D gene: NA
V gene: TRBV29-1
J gene: TRBJ2-4

CDR3 protein: CASSQGTPTEAFF
CDR3 DNA: TGTGCCAGCAGCCAAGGGACACCTACTGAAGCTTTCTTT
CDR3 length: 13
clone size: NA
D gene: NA
V gene: TRBV7-3
J gene: TRBJ1-1

CDR3 protein: CASSPDGGQPQHF
CDR3 DNA: TGTGCCAGCAGCCCGGACGGGGGGCAGCCCCAGCATTTT
CDR3 length: 13
clone size: once
D gene: NA
V gene: TRBV5-5
J gene: TRBJ1-5

CDR3 protein: CASSRGGADQPQHF
CDR3 DNA: TGTGCCAGCAGCCGAGGGGGCGCGGATCAGCCCCAGCATTTT
CDR3 length: 14
clone size: many
D gene: TRBD1
V gene: TRBV11-2
J gene: TRBJ1-5

CDR3 protein: CASRPPQGAYSGANVLTF
CDR3 DNA: TGTGCCAGCAGGCCTCCACAGGGGGCCTACTCTGGGGCCAACGTCCTGACTTTC
CDR3 length: 18
clone size: few
D gene: TRBD1
V gene: TRBV28
J gene: TRBJ2-6

CDR3 protein: CASSQSRQKKDTQYF
CDR3 DNA: TGCGCCAGCAGTCAATCAAGACAGAAAAAGGATACGCAGTATTTT
CDR3 length: 15
clone size: many
D gene: NA
V gene: TRBV23-1
J gene: TRBJ2-3

CDR3 protein: CARQRGQINEQFF
CDR3 DNA: TGTGCCAGACAGAGGGGACAGATCAATGAGCAGTTCTTC
CDR3 length: 13
clone size: NA
D gene: TRBD1
V gene: TRBV2
J gene: TRBJ2-1

CDR3 protein: CASSLEVRGSREQYF
CDR3 DNA: TGTGCCAGCAGTTTAGAGGTGAGAGGGTCTAGGGAGCAGTACTTC
CDR3 length: 15
clone size: few
D gene: NA
V gene: TRBV12-3/TRBV12-4
J gene: TRBJ2-7